This T cell receptor beta chain was identified in a study of response to subunit inactivated influenza vaccine. MiXCR was run by TCRdb on the RT-PCR reads, yielding one entry per CDR3 protein. The table has about 780,000 distinct CDR3 sequences, roughly 20% seen once. This clonotype was counted a few times. The CDR3 runs to 14 residues. Germline CDR1 SQVTM, CDR2 ANQGSEA. V lost 4 bases and J 0 bases, leaving 10 bases between the germline ends. The clonotype was recovered from a man in his fifties or sixties who received an inactivated influenza vaccine. The sample in question was PBMCs from blood, obtained approximately 5 days after vaccination. The chain recombines TRBV29-1 with TRBJ1-3; D is unclear. The CDR3: CSVVRGHSGNTIYF. In DNA, the CDR3 is TGCAGCGTTGTCCGAGGGCACTCTGGAAACACCATATATTTT.